Listed here are 29 T cell receptor beta chains from one sample, sequenced in a study of blood T cells in healthy people across ages (dated by TCRdb to about 2015). Libraries were made using 5' RACE. These reads were obtained on an Illumina HiSeq 2500. A second PCR of roughly 7 to 11 cycles was performed with a sample-barcoded 5' primer and a J-beta primer mix. TCRdb reprocessed the public reads (quality trimming at Q25 with fastp, clone calling with MiXCR) and kept in-frame beta chains. Every CDR3 protein is listed once, alongside the most common genes and DNA of its rows. For this sample there are approximately 360,000 distinct CDR3 sequences; roughly half appear just once. The ten largest clones capture under 60% of the sample. The sequenced sample consisted of blood. The receptors stem from a man aged 55 to 70 in good health.

DNA for the CDR3: TGTGCCAGCAGTCCCATGACAGGGGCGGGATACACCTTC. It specifies CASSPMTGAGYTF. The chain is built from TRBV6-2 or TRBV6-3 and TRBJ1-2; TRBD1 agrees at 8 bases. The CDR3 has 13 amino acids. Germline V lookup: CDR1 MNHEY, CDR2 SVGEGT. V was pared by 5 bases and J by 11 bases, with 10 bases of the junction left unmatched.

This clonotype has just a few counts. The chain employs TRBV5-1 and TRBJ2-5; D perhaps matches TRBD1 (6 bases). CDR1 and CDR2 (germline): SGHRS, YFSETQ. V was trimmed by 4 bases and J by 1 base, leaving 11 bases between them. CDR3 length: 14 residues. CDR3: CASSRQAAQETQYF. The CDR3 DNA reads as TGCGCCAGCAGCCGACAGGCCGCCCAAGAGACCCAGTACTTC.

The chain couples TRBV3-1 to TRBJ1-2, with TRBD1 as a possible D gene (5 bases). The CDR3 contains 16 residues. V was shortened by 0 bases and J by 4 bases, with 15 bases between the two germline ends. Germline CDR1 is LGHDT and CDR2 is YNNKEL (reference sequence). The CDR3 here is CASSQDLEGRRYGYTF. The CDR3 nucleotides are TGTGCCAGCAGCCAAGATTTGGAGGGGCGCCGCTATGGCTACACCTTC.

The chain combines TRBV6-5 with TRBJ2-7; 9 nucleotides match TRBD1. TRBJ2-4 explains the end of the DNA better; the J call may be wrong. Germline V gives CDR1 MNHEY, CDR2 SVGAGI. The CDR3 sequence is 15 residues long. CDR3 nucleotides: TGTGCCAGCAAACGGACAGGGGTGGGCAAAAACATTCAGTACTTC. Protein: CASKRTGVGKNIQYF.

About this clonotype: This may be a read error, as it is one base from a much larger clone. The J gene is TRBJ2-7, the V gene TRBV2; D not resolved. Per germline, CDR1 SNHLY and CDR2 FYNNEI. CDR3 length equals 14 residues. V shed 6 bases and J shed 5 bases, with 17 bases lying between them. The CDR3 DNA is TGTGCCAGCAGCCTCAGGCTCTCCACCGACGAGCAGTACTTC. It codes for CASSLRLSTDEQYF.

The J gene is TRBJ2-1, the V gene TRBV6-1, with 8 nucleotides matching TRBD2. The CDR3 totals 18 residues. Per the germline V gene, CDR1 is MNHNS and CDR2 is SASEGT. V lost 2 bases and J lost 7; bases outside the gene matches: 16. CDR3 protein: CASSEPQGAGGGHNEQFF. CDR3 bases: TGTGCCAGCAGTGAACCCCAAGGGGCGGGAGGCGGCCATAATGAGCAGTTCTTC.

In DNA, the CDR3 is TGTGCCAGCAGCCCGCGGTTGGTAGCGGGAGTTCCCGATACGCAGTATTTT. Protein: CASSPRLVAGVPDTQYF. The chain joins TRBV7-6 to TRBJ2-3, with 9 bases that match TRBD2. The CDR3 is made up of 17 amino acids. Trimming removed 5 bases from V and 6 bases from J; junction bases left unmatched: 15. Germline CDR1 reads SGHVS; CDR2 reads FNYEAQ. The full variable domain, its missing parts supplied by reference TRBV7-6 and TRBJ2-3, is GAGVSQSPRYKVTKRGQDVALRCDPISGHVSLYWYRQALGQGPEFLTYFNYEAQQDKSGLPNDRFSAERPEGSISTLTIQRTEQRDSAMYRCASSPRLVAGVPDTQYFGPGTRLTVL.

J is TRBJ1-6 and V is TRBV20-1, with TRBD1 as a possible D gene (5 bases). The length of the CDR3 is 13 residues. V was shortened by 0 bases and J by 12 bases, with 12 bases between the two germline ends. Germline CDR1 is DFQATT and CDR2 is SNEGSKA (reference sequence). CDR3 amino acids: CSAREGQGRPLHF. The DNA of the CDR3 is TGCAGTGCTAGAGAGGGGCAGGGAAGACCCCTCCACTTT.

This clonotype was picked up a small number of times. The chain carries TRBV15 and TRBJ2-1; no definite D call. CDR3 length equals 13 residues. The germline gives CDR1 LNHNV, CDR2 YYDKDF (reference sequence). Trimming stripped 0 bases from V and 6 bases from J, with 6 bases between. The CDR3 loop reads CATSRDLVNEQFF. CDR3 bases: TGTGCCACCAGCAGAGATCTTGTCAATGAGCAGTTCTTC.

The chain uses TRBV9 and TRBJ1-2; TRBD1 is a possible D gene (5 bases). CDR3 length equals 14 residues. The V end lost 0 bases, the J end lost 8 bases, and 14 bases lay between the germline ends. Germline V gives CDR1 SGDLS, CDR2 YYNGEE. This CDR3 reads CASSVDVRASGYTF. The CDR3 DNA sequence: TGTGCCAGCAGCGTAGACGTCAGGGCGAGCGGCTACACCTTC.

Concerning this clonotype itself: The junction shows a germline mismatch at one end, possibly a read error. The chain is built from TRBV11-1 and TRBJ2-3; 7 nucleotides align to TRBD1. CDR1 SGHAT and CDR2 FQDESV come from the germline V gene (reference sequence). CDR3 length: 15 residues. This chain's CDR3 is CASSPDRAAAYEQYF. The CDR3 region has the DNA TGTGCCAGCAGCCCCGACAGGGCCGCAGCCTACGAGCAGTACTTT.

Written as DNA, the CDR3 is TGCGCCAGCACCACCACCGGGACAGGTAGCACAGATACGCAGTATTTT. It translates to CASTTTGTGSTDTQYF. The rearrangement joins TRBV5-1 to TRBJ2-3; 8 bases agree with TRBD1. This CDR3 spans 16 amino acids. V was pared by 6 bases and J by 0 bases, with 9 bases of the junction left unmatched. Germline loops: CDR1 SGHRS, CDR2 YFSETQ.

The chain carries TRBV4-1 and TRBJ2-1; 8 bases line up with TRBD2. The CDR3 has 16 residues. V was pared by 4 bases and J by 3 bases, with 8 bases of the junction left unmatched. Per germline, CDR1 MGHRA and CDR2 YSYEKL. In DNA, the CDR3 is TGCGCCAGCAGCCCGATGATCGGGACTAGCTACAATGAGCAGTTCTTC. Encoded protein: CASSPMIGTSYNEQFF.

This clonotype was observed a few times. V is TRBV7-2 and J is TRBJ2-1, with a tentative D call TRBD2 (7 bases). V lost 5 bases to trimming and J lost 0 bases, with 14 bases between them. This CDR3 is 16 amino acids long. Germline V gene lookup returns CDR1 SGHTA and CDR2 FQGNSA. The CDR3 region has the DNA TGTGCCAGCAGCGGTGGGGGCGGGAGCTCCTACAATGAGCAGTTCTTC. Translating gives CASSGGGGSSYNEQFF.

J is TRBJ2-3 and V is TRBV5-1, with TRBD2 matching 7 bases. Germline values: CDR1 SGHRS, CDR2 YFSETQ. This CDR3 has 16 residues. The V gene end was trimmed by 4 bases and the J gene end by 5 bases; junction bases not matched to a gene: 13. Here the CDR3 reads CASSSGAGPFGDTQYF. The CDR3 DNA follows: TGCGCCAGCAGCAGCGGGGCAGGCCCCTTCGGAGATACGCAGTATTTT. The whole variable domain, remainder taken from reference TRBV5-1 and TRBJ2-3, is KAGVTQTPRYLIKTRGQQVTLSCSPISGHRSVSWYQQTPGQGLQFLFEYFSETQRNKGNFPGRFSGRQFSNSRSEMNVSTLELGDSALYLCASSSGAGPFGDTQYFGPGTRLTVL.

The table lists this clonotype with a few counts. The V gene is TRBV28, the J gene TRBJ2-7; D perhaps matches TRBD1 (6 bases). The germline CDR1 and CDR2 sequences are MDHEN and SYDVKM. Deletions cut 6 bases from V and 0 bases from J, with 12 bases between. The CDR3 has 14 residues. The DNA of the CDR3 is TGTGCCAGCAGGGGCCAGGGGCCCTCCTACGAGCAGTACTTC. It yields the protein CASRGQGPSYEQYF. The variable domain in full, completed from reference TRBV28 and TRBJ2-7, reads DVKVTQSSRYLVKRTGEKVFLECVQDMDHENMFWYRQDPGLGLRLIYFSYDVKMKEKGDIPEGYSVSREKKERFSLILESASTNQTSMYLCASRGQGPSYEQYFGPGTRLTVT.

The rearrangement links TRBV9 to TRBJ2-7; D call uncertain. The germline V and J ends were trimmed by 0 bases and 0 bases, with 4 bases remaining between them. CDR1 is SGDLS and CDR2 is YYNGEE in the germline V gene. The CDR3 sequence is 13 residues long. The CDR3 here is CASSVESSYEQYF. The CDR3, as DNA: TGTGCCAGCAGCGTAGAGAGCTCCTACGAGCAGTACTTC.

This clonotype was seen many times. V is TRBV20-1 and J is TRBJ2-5, with a possible D match to TRBD1 (5 bases). Trimming left V 3 bases short and J 5 bases short, with 7 bases between. The CDR3 is 11 residues long. CDR1 DFQATT and CDR2 SNEGSKA come from the germline V gene (reference sequence). Here the CDR3 reads CSARGPETQYF. Here the CDR3 DNA reads TGCAGTGCTAGGGGGCCGGAGACCCAGTACTTC.

On this clonotype itself: At one end the junction does not follow the germline gene, possibly because of a read error. This CDR3 is CASSLRERGKLFF. DNA of the CDR3: TGTGCTAGCAGCCTTAGAGAAAGGGGAAAACTGTTTTTT. J is TRBJ1-4 and V is TRBV7-7; perhaps TRBD1 as D (5 bases). Per the germline V gene, CDR1 is SSHAT and CDR2 is FNYEAQ (reference sequence). The CDR3 is 13 amino acids.

This rearrangement joins TRBV5-1 to TRBJ1-2; 7 positions match TRBD1. CDR3 length equals 15 residues. Germline values: CDR1 SGHRS, CDR2 YFSETQ. The junction had 9 bases not matched to a gene; V was cut back by 3 bases and J by 4 bases. DNA for the CDR3: TGCGCCAGCAGCTCGGGACAGCGAACTGTCTATGGCTACACCTTC. Protein: CASSSGQRTVYGYTF.

In nucleotides, the CDR3 is TGTGCCAGCAGTTACCCGCAGAGCGGGGACGGAGAGACCCAGTACTTC. Translating gives CASSYPQSGDGETQYF. The V and J genes are TRBV6-6 and TRBJ2-5; 7 bases agree with TRBD2. The CDR3 is made up of 16 amino acids. With 2 bases clipped from V and 4 bases from J, the junction kept 10 bases outside the gene matches. Germline CDR1 and CDR2: MNHNY and SVGAGI (reference sequence).

As concerns this clonotype: At one end the junction does not follow the germline gene, possibly because of a read error. The CDR3 spells CAGSIATYEQYF. DNA for the CDR3: TGTGCCGGCAGCATCGCCACCTACGAGCAGTACTTC. V usage is TRBV7-2 and J usage is TRBJ2-7; D remains ambiguous. CDR1 is SGHTA, CDR2 FQGNSA, per germline. The CDR3 covers 12 residues.

Ten or more counts support this clonotype. The rearrangement joins TRBV28 to TRBJ2-7, with D perhaps being TRBD1 or TRBD2 (6 bases each). Germline V CDR1 and CDR2: MDHEN, SYDVKM. Trimming cost V 7 bases and J 5 bases, with 21 bases left between them. This CDR3 is built from 15 residues. CDR3 region: CASIPGATKDHEQYF. CDR3 DNA sequence: TGTGCCAGCATCCCGGGGGCAACCAAGGACCACGAGCAGTACTTC.

In this sample, this clonotype turned up a few times. J is TRBJ2-3 and V is TRBV20-1; D is perhaps TRBD1 or TRBD2 (6 bases each). The CDR3 sequence is 15 residues long. V lost 5 bases and J 6 bases, leaving 21 bases between the germline ends. Germline CDR1 reads DFQATT; CDR2 reads SNEGSKA (reference sequence). CDR3 amino acids: CSAGASGAHLDTQYF. As DNA, the CDR3 is TGCAGTGCTGGGGCTTCGGGGGCCCACTTGGATACGCAGTATTTT.

About this clonotype itself: At one end the junction does not follow the germline gene, possibly because of a read error. The chain uses TRBV7-2 and TRBJ2-3, with D possibly being TRBD1 or TRBD2 (6 bases each). CDR1 is SGHTA and CDR2 is FQGNSA in the germline V gene. This CDR3 contains 18 residues. CDR3 nucleotides: TGTGCCAGCAGCTCCCCGGGGGATCTAGCGATTTGGACAGATACGCGGTATTTT. Translated, it gives CASSSPGDLAIWTDTRYF.

With respect to this clonotype: At one end, the junction sequence differs from germline, possibly due to a read error. This chain links TRBV20-1 with TRBJ1-4, with 10 bases lining up with TRBD1. CDR3 size: 15 residues. Germline V gene lookup returns CDR1 DFQATT and CDR2 SNEGSKA (reference sequence). In nucleotides, the CDR3 is TGCAGTGCTAGAGATCTGGGACAGGGGATGGAAAAACCGTTTTTT. This translates into CSARDLGQGMEKPFF.

The gene calls are TRBV2 and TRBJ2-1, with 11 bases fitting TRBD1. Germline V gene data show CDR1 as SNHLY and CDR2 as FYNNEI. The CDR3 loop spans 16 amino acids. Trimming removed 6 bases from V and 2 bases from J; junction bases left unmatched: 6. The CDR3 DNA sequence: TGTGCCAGCAGGCCCGGGACAGGGGGTCCCTACAATGAGCAGTTCTTC. This sequence encodes CASRPGTGGPYNEQFF.

The count of this clonotype is one. The chain links TRBV12-3 or TRBV12-4 to TRBJ2-3; D gene ambiguous. The CDR3 totals 11 residues. V was shortened by 3 bases and J by 11 bases, with 9 bases between the two germline ends. This CDR3 is CASSFRAEQYF. As DNA, the CDR3 is TGTGCCAGCAGTTTTAGGGCAGAGCAGTATTTT.

The chain uses TRBV19 and TRBJ1-2; tentatively, D is TRBD1 (5 bases). There are 15 residues in the CDR3. V was shortened by 6 bases and J by 8 bases, with 22 bases between the two germline ends. Germline loops: CDR1 LNHDA, CDR2 SQIVND (reference sequence). The CDR3 coding sequence is TGTGCCAGTAGACGGGACGGCGGCCTAGCTATGGGCTACACCTTC. Residues: CASRRDGGLAMGYTF.